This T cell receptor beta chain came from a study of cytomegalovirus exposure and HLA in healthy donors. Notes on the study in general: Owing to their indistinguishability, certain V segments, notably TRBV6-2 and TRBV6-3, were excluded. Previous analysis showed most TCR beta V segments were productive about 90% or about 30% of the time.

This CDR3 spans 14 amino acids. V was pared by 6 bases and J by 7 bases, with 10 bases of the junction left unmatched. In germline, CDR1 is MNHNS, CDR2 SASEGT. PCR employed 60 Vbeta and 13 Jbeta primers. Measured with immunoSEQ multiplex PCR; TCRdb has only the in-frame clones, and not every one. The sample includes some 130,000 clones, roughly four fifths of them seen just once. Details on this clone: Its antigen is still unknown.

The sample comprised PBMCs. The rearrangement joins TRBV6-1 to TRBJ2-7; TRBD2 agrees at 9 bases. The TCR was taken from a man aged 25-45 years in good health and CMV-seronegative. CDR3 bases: TGTGCCAGCAGAGTTAGCGGGGGTGGAGGGGAGCAGTACTTC. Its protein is CASRVSGGGGEQYF.